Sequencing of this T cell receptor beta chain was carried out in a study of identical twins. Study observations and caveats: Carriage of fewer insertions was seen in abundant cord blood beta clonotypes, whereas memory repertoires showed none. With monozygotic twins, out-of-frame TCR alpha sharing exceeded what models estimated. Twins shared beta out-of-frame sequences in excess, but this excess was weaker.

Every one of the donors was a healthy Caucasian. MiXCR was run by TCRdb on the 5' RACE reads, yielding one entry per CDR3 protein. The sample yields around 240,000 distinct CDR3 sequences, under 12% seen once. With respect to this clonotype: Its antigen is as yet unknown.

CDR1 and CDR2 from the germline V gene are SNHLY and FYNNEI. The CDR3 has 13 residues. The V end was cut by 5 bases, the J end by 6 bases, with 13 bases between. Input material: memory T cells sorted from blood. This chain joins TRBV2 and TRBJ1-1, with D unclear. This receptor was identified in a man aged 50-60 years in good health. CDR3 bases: TGTGCCAGCAGTCCCCAGCCGACGTCTGAAGCTTTCTTT. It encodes CASSPQPTSEAFF.